The 19 T cell receptor beta chains listed next were all sequenced from one sample in a study of spatial heterogeneity in lung cancer. Sample time point: sample taken at primary tumor resection. Whole RNA came from tumor, nontumor lung or frozen PBMC and was sequenced without being sorted. TCRdb called the 5' RACE reads again in MiXCR, with one record for every CDR3 protein. This table holds roughly 91,000 distinct CDR3 sequences, about 20% found once. Sequencing used PBMCs, obtained at surgery. Receptors were obtained from a male donor with early-stage non-small cell lung cancer.

The V call is TRBV20-1, the J call TRBJ2-2; D remains unclear. Trimming pared 3 bases from V and 1 base from J, leaving 12 bases between. Germline CDR1 is DFQATT and CDR2 is SNEGSKA (reference sequence). The CDR3 sequence is 15 residues long. This chain's CDR3 is CSARPDALNTGELFF. The CDR3 DNA reads TGCAGTGCTAGGCCCGACGCTTTGAACACCGGGGAGCTGTTTTTT.

The rearrangement links TRBV6-5 to TRBJ1-3; D is ambiguous. Per germline, CDR1 MNHEY and CDR2 SVGAGI. The CDR3 is 16 amino acids. Trimming removed 0 bases at V and 11 bases at J, with 20 bases between. In DNA form, the CDR3 reads TGTGCCAGCAGTTACTCCTCGGGGAAGGGTGAGACTCCCATATATTTT. It encodes CASSYSSGKGETPIYF.

The chain uses TRBV20-1 and TRBJ2-7; TRBD2 matches 13 bases. In germline, CDR1 is DFQATT, CDR2 SNEGSKA (reference sequence). Trimming at V came to 3 bases and at J to 7 bases, leaving 6 bases not matched to a gene. The CDR3 has 14 residues. The CDR3 coding sequence is TGCAGTGCTAGGGCCACTAGCGGGAGGGGAGAGCAGTACTTC. Encoded protein: CSARATSGRGEQYF.

The CDR3 loop is CASSYSIGFAYNEQFF. The CDR3 bases are TGTGCCAGCAGTTACTCGATAGGGTTCGCCTACAATGAGCAGTTCTTC. The chain combines TRBV6-5 with TRBJ2-1; D is ambiguous. Trimming took 0 bases from V and 2 from J, leaving 11 bases between them. The CDR3 spans 16 residues. CDR1 and CDR2 from the germline V gene are MNHEY and SVGAGI.

This clonotype has more than one count but fewer than ten. The chain is built from TRBV2 and TRBJ2-2; tentative D call: TRBD2 (6 bases). There are 15 residues in the CDR3. V lost 7 bases, J lost 6 bases, and 18 bases lay in between. The germline CDR1 and CDR2 sequences are SNHLY and FYNNEI. The CDR3 loop is CASTRDGGVAGELFF. The CDR3 region has the DNA TGTGCCAGCACGCGGGACGGAGGGGTCGCCGGGGAGCTGTTTTTT. The whole variable domain, remainder taken from reference TRBV2 and TRBJ2-2, is EPEVTQTPSHQVTQMGQEVILRCVPISNHLYFYWYRQILGQKVEFLVSFYNNEISEKSEIFDDQFSVERPDGSNFTLKIRSTKLEDSAMYFCASTRDGGVAGELFFGEGSRLTVL.

The V gene is TRBV5-1, the J gene TRBJ2-5; 9 nucleotides agree with TRBD1. Trimming cost V 0 bases and J 4 bases; bases outside gene matches: 7. This CDR3 comprises 16 residues. From germline, CDR1 is SGHRS and CDR2 YFSETQ. CDR3 region: CASSLERDRDLETQYF. The DNA of the CDR3 is TGCGCCAGCAGCTTGGAAAGGGACAGGGATTTAGAGACCCAGTACTTC. The whole variable domain, remainder taken from reference TRBV5-1 and TRBJ2-5, is KAGVTQTPRYLIKTRGQQVTLSCSPISGHRSVSWYQQTPGQGLQFLFEYFSETQRNKGNFPGRFSGRQFSNSRSEMNVSTLELGDSALYLCASSLERDRDLETQYFGPGTRLLVL.

The chain carries TRBV20-1 and TRBJ2-2; the D call may be TRBD1 or TRBD2 (5 bases each). CDR3 length: 13 residues. V lost 3 bases, J lost 1 base, and 6 bases lay in between. Germline V gives CDR1 DFQATT, CDR2 SNEGSKA (reference sequence). The CDR3 reads CSARGRNTGELFF. CDR3 DNA: TGCAGTGCTAGGGGACGGAACACCGGGGAGCTGTTTTTT.

There are a few counts of this clonotype. The V and J genes are TRBV20-1 and TRBJ1-5; D may be TRBD1 (5 bases). The length of the CDR3 is 14 residues. With 6 bases removed from V and 6 bases from J, the gap between germline ends came to 18 bases. From germline, CDR1 is DFQATT and CDR2 SNEGSKA (reference sequence). DNA of the CDR3: TGCAGTGCCCTCGTGCCAAGTGGGGCTCAGCCCCAGCATTTT. This sequence encodes CSALVPSGAQPQHF.

This clonotype was seen a few times. This rearrangement joins TRBV2 to TRBJ2-7; D might be TRBD2 (5 bases). Germline V gives CDR1 SNHLY, CDR2 FYNNEI. This CDR3 spans 12 amino acids. Trimming removed 10 bases at V and 2 bases at J, with 12 bases between. Here the CDR3 DNA reads TGTGCCACCTCAGCGGAGCCCTACGAGCAGTACTTC. Translated: CATSAEPYEQYF.

The rearrangement uses TRBV18 and TRBJ2-1, with D tentatively TRBD2 (6 bases). Germline V CDR1 and CDR2: KGHSH, LQKENI. The CDR3 totals 12 residues. Trimming shortened V by 4 bases and J by 10 bases, and 11 bases separated the two germline ends. CDR3 in amino acids: CASSLADLEQFF. CDR3 DNA sequence: TGTGCCAGCTCACTAGCGGACTTAGAGCAGTTCTTC. Using reference TRBV18 and TRBJ2-1 for the parts outside the CDR3, the full variable domain is NAGVMQNPRHLVRRRGQEARLRCSPMKGHSHVYWYRQLPEEGLKFMVYLQKENIIDESGMPKERFSAEFPKEGPSILRIQQVVRGDSAAYFCASSLADLEQFFGPGTRLTVL.

This clonotype was picked up many times. V is TRBV7-8 and J is TRBJ2-5; no clear D. The CDR3 is 15 residues long. Trimming shortened V by 2 bases and J by 1 base, and 11 bases separated the two germline ends. Germline-derived CDR1 and CDR2 are SGHVS and FQNEAQ. CDR3 loop: CASSLFNGLQETQYF. DNA of the CDR3: TGTGCCAGCAGCTTATTCAACGGCCTCCAAGAGACCCAGTACTTC.

This clonotype was detected ten times or more. This sequence joins TRBV20-1 and TRBJ2-7; weak D call: TRBD1 (5 bases). This CDR3 has 13 amino acids. The germline V gene encodes CDR1 DFQATT and CDR2 SNEGSKA (reference sequence). V was trimmed by 1 base and J by 3 bases, leaving 10 bases between them. In DNA form, the CDR3 reads TGCAGTGCTAGAGGCGGACAATACTACGAGCAGTACTTC. This sequence encodes CSARGGQYYEQYF.

V gene TRBV5-1 combines with J gene TRBJ2-7; maybe TRBD2 (6 bases). Germline V gene lookup returns CDR1 SGHRS and CDR2 YFSETQ. The CDR3 loop spans 15 amino acids. Trimming removed 4 bases at V and 2 bases at J, with 16 bases between. DNA of the CDR3: TGCGCCAGCAGCCCCGGGACGGGAGAGCCCTACGAGCAGTACTTC. Its translation is CASSPGTGEPYEQYF. The full variable domain, completed using reference TRBV5-1 and TRBJ2-7, is KAGVTQTPRYLIKTRGQQVTLSCSPISGHRSVSWYQQTPGQGLQFLFEYFSETQRNKGNFPGRFSGRQFSNSRSEMNVSTLELGDSALYLCASSPGTGEPYEQYFGPGTRLTVT.

V is TRBV5-5 and J is TRBJ2-7; no clear D gene. CDR3 length equals 14 residues. The V and J ends lost 0 bases and 1 base respectively, with 8 bases between them. Germline V gives CDR1 SGHKS, CDR2 YYEKEE (reference sequence). The CDR3 DNA reads as TGTGCCAGCAGCTTGGACAGTCTTTCCTACGAGCAGTACTTC. Protein: CASSLDSLSYEQYF. The whole variable domain, remainder taken from reference TRBV5-5 and TRBJ2-7, is DAGVTQSPTHLIKTRGQQVTLRCSPISGHKSVSWYQQVLGQGPQFIFQYYEKEERGRGNFPDRFSARQFPNYSSELNVNALLLGDSALYLCASSLDSLSYEQYFGPGTRLTVT.

CDR3 sequence reads: CASSSVGLTSGVTYNEQFF. In DNA, the CDR3 is TGTGCCAGCAGCTCTGTCGGCCTGACTAGCGGGGTTACCTACAATGAGCAGTTCTTC. The V and J genes are TRBV7-9 and TRBJ2-1; 11 bases are shared with TRBD2. Germline CDR1 and CDR2: SEHNR and FQNEAQ (reference sequence). The CDR3 covers 19 residues. The V segment lost 4 bases and the J segment 2 bases; nucleotides outside the gene matches: 13.

Here the CDR3 DNA reads TGTGCCAGTACGGAAGGGGCTGGGGCCAACGTCCTGACTTTC. Protein: CASTEGAGANVLTF. The gene calls are TRBV19 and TRBJ2-6, with a weak D call TRBD1 (5 bases). The CDR3 runs 14 residues. Germline-derived CDR1 and CDR2 are LNHDA and SQIVND (reference sequence). V lost 7 bases and J 2 bases, leaving 9 bases between the germline ends. Supplemented by reference TRBV19 and TRBJ2-6, the full variable domain reads DGGITQSPKYLFRKEGQNVTLSCEQNLNHDAMYWYRQDPGQGLRLIYYSQIVNDFQKGDIAEGYSVSREKKESFPLTVTSAQKNPTAFYLCASTEGAGANVLTFGAGSRLTVL.

The rearrangement uses TRBV5-8 and TRBJ1-4; D possibly corresponds to TRBD1 (5 bases). V gave up 5 bases and J gave up 4 bases, with 9 bases separating them. Germline assignment: CDR1 SGHTS and CDR2 YDEGEE. This CDR3 region has 13 residues. The DNA of the CDR3 is TGTGCCAGCAGTGAGGGGATTAATGAAAAACTGTTTTTT. It encodes CASSEGINEKLFF.

The J gene is TRBJ1-2, the V gene TRBV2; 8 bases fit TRBD1. The length of the CDR3 is 14 residues. Trimming cost V 5 bases and J 4 bases; bases outside gene matches: 6. Germline V gene lookup returns CDR1 SNHLY and CDR2 FYNNEI. CDR3 region: CASSRQGPLYGYTF. For the CDR3, the DNA is TGTGCCAGCAGTCGACAGGGGCCCCTCTATGGCTACACCTTC.

V usage is TRBV7-9 and J usage is TRBJ1-6; maybe TRBD1 (5 bases). Germline V gives CDR1 SEHNR, CDR2 FQNEAQ (reference sequence). The CDR3 runs 15 residues. V shed 2 bases and J shed 6 bases, with 11 bases lying between them. In DNA, the CDR3 is TGTGCCAGCAGCTTAAGTAGGGGTGGTAATTCACCCCTCCACTTT. Amino acids: CASSLSRGGNSPLHF.